A selection of T cell receptor beta chains follows, all from one sample in a study of early stage breast cancer tumors. Data came from immunoSEQ multiplex PCR; TCRdb stores just in-frame clones and leaves some out. The table lists about 36,000 clones, 74% of them singletons, with 6.5% to 8% in the top ten. Sequencing was performed on blood. The receptors originated from a person between 55 and 70 years old with breast cancer. The CDR3 runs from the conserved cysteine through the conserved F or W. A D gene is named only where the DNA matches it firmly. A clone size is listed for some rows: how often the clone was seen (once, few, many), or a class if it is expanded.

clone size,J gene,D gene,V gene,CDR3 DNA,CDR3 protein
few,TRBJ2-5,.,TRBV6-1,TGTGCCAGCAGTGAAGTAGTGGATCTGTATGGCAGGGTGAATGAGACCCAGTACTTC,CASSEVVDLYGRVNETQYF
.,TRBJ1-5,.,TRBV4-1,TGCGCCAGCAGCCTCTCTCCCGCGGACACTTATCAGCCCCAGCATTTT,CASSLSPADTYQPQHF
.,TRBJ1-3,TRBD1,TRBV7-2,TGTGCCAGCAGCACGGACAGGTCCGCTGGAAACACCATATATTTT,CASSTDRSAGNTIYF
.,TRBJ2-5,.,TRBV11-3,TGTGCCAGCAGCTTAGACTTGAAAAAGACCCAGTACTTC,CASSLDLKKTQYF
.,TRBJ2-1,TRBD2,TRBV5-4,TGTGCCAGCAGCTTGGCCTCCGGGGAGGGCTACAATGAGCAGTTCTTC,CASSLASGEGYNEQFF
once,TRBJ1-4,.,TRBV5-5,TGTGCCAGCAGCCCTACGTACGGAACTAATGAAAAACTGTTTTTT,CASSPTYGTNEKLFF
.,TRBJ2-3,TRBD1,TRBV30,TGTGCCTGGAGTGTAGGGACAGGGGGGGCAGATACGCAGTATTTT,CAWSVGTGGADTQYF
.,TRBJ2-5,.,TRBV5-4,TGTGCCAGCAGCTTGGCCGCTACTCCGGAGACCCAGTACTTC,CASSLAATPETQYF
.,TRBJ1-2,.,TRBV19,TGTGCCAGTAGCCCGGCGGGCCTCTATGGCTACACCTTC,CASSPAGLYGYTF
.,TRBJ1-5,.,TRBV27,TGTGCCAGCAGTCCACAGGTGTTTAGCAATCAGCCCCAGCATTTT,CASSPQVFSNQPQHF
.,TRBJ2-7,TRBD2,TRBV6-5,TGTGCCAGCAGCTCTTGGGGAGGGGACCCCTACGAGCAGTACTTC,CASSSWGGDPYEQYF
.,TRBJ2-1,TRBD1,TRBV7-9,TGTGCCAGCAGCTCTGGGGACAGGGGATCCTACAATGAGCAGTTCTTC,CASSSGDRGSYNEQFF
.,TRBJ1-5,.,TRBV15,TGTGCCACCAGTGGACAGCTGTACAATCAGCCCCAGCATTTT,CATSGQLYNQPQHF
.,TRBJ2-7,TRBD2,TRBV6-5,TGTGCCAGCAGTTCCGGGGGACTAGCGGGGGGGAGAGAGCAGTACTTC,CASSSGGLAGGREQYF
.,TRBJ2-3,.,TRBV7-9,TGTGCCAGCAGCTTAAACTCAGATACGCAGTATTTT,CASSLNSDTQYF
.,TRBJ1-6,.,TRBV6-5,TGTGCCAGCAGTTACGATGCAGGGGAATTTAATTCACCCCTCCACTTT,CASSYDAGEFNSPLHF
.,TRBJ1-5,TRBD1,TRBV28,TGTGCCAGCAGTAAATGGGATATCACAGGGGTCAATCAGCCCCAGCATTTT,CASSKWDITGVNQPQHF
.,TRBJ2-7,TRBD2,TRBV7-2,TGTGCCAGCAGCTTCTTATTAGCGGGAGGGGACGAGCAGTACTTC,CASSFLLAGGDEQYF
.,TRBJ1-1,TRBD1,TRBV6-4,TGTGCCAGCAGTGACTCGATTGGTGGGACAGGGGAAGCTTTCTTT,CASSDSIGGTGEAFF
.,TRBJ2-1,.,TRBV7-2,TGTGCCAGCAGCTTAGATGCGGGGTACAATGAGCAGTTCTTC,CASSLDAGYNEQFF
.,TRBJ2-7,.,TRBV20-1,TGCAGTGCTAGAGAAGGGTACGAGCAGTACTTC,CSAREGYEQYF
.,TRBJ2-1,TRBD2,TRBV6-5,TGTGCCAGCAGTTTGACTAGCGGGAGCAATGAGCAGTTCTTC,CASSLTSGSNEQFF
.,TRBJ1-1,.,TRBV5-4,TGTGCCAGCAGCCGGGGGGGGGCGGCTATGAACACTGAAGCTTTCTTT,CASSRGGAAMNTEAFF
few,TRBJ2-1,TRBD2,TRBV7-9,TGTGCCAGCAGCTTACGTCTAGCGGGAGGGCAGAATGAGCAGTTCTTC,CASSLRLAGGQNEQFF
.,TRBJ1-1,.,TRBV7-1,TGTGCCAGCAGCTCAGGGGCGTTGAGTACTGAAGCTTTCTTT,CASSSGALSTEAFF
.,TRBJ1-3,.,TRBV2,TGTGCCAGCAGAAAACAGGGAATCTCTGGAAACACCATATATTTT,CASRKQGISGNTIYF
once,TRBJ1-2,.,TRBV28,TGTGCCAGCAGCTCTCCCCCTCGAGAGGGCTACACCTTC,CASSSPPREGYTF
.,TRBJ1-4,TRBD1,TRBV5-8,TGTGCCAGCAGACTCACAGGGGTTCCTAATGAAAAACTGTTTTTT,CASRLTGVPNEKLFF
.,TRBJ2-4,TRBD1,TRBV5-4,TGTGCCAGCAGCGGGACAGGGGAAGGTGCCAAAAACATTCAGTACTTC,CASSGTGEGAKNIQYF
.,TRBJ2-3,TRBD2,TRBV5-1,TGCGCCAGCAGCTTAGAACTAGCGGGAACGCCCGCGGGAGGCACGCAGTATTTT,CASSLELAGTPAGGTQYF
.,TRBJ2-1,.,TRBV5-1,TGCGCCAGCAGCTTGGTGGCGATTCCCCCGGGGGAGCAGTTCTTC,CASSLVAIPPGEQFF
.,TRBJ1-4,TRBD1,TRBV18,TGTGCCAGCTCACCTTCCCAGGGGGCGAATGAAAAACTGTTTTTT,CASSPSQGANEKLFF
.,TRBJ1-5,.,TRBV4-1,TGCGCCAGCAGCCAAGGGCAGTTTGGTCAGCCCCAGCATTTT,CASSQGQFGQPQHF
.,TRBJ2-7,.,TRBV29-1,TGCAGCGTTGCAATCGGGATGGGCTACGAGCAGTACTTC,CSVAIGMGYEQYF
.,TRBJ1-1,.,TRBV7-9,TGTGCCAGCAGCTTAGCTGCATTAGGGGGGTGGGGGATGAACACTGAAGCTTTCTTT,CASSLAALGGWGMNTEAFF
few,TRBJ1-5,TRBD1,TRBV4-2,TGTGCCAGCAGCCCGTACAGGGGAAGCAATCAGCCCCAGCATTTT,CASSPYRGSNQPQHF
.,TRBJ1-1,.,TRBV11-3,TGTGCCAGCAGCTTAGATCGCGACACTGAAGCTTTCTTT,CASSLDRDTEAFF
.,TRBJ1-2,TRBD1,TRBV2,TGTGCCAGCAGTCGTGACAGGGTTCCTAACTATGGCTACACCTTC,CASSRDRVPNYGYTF
.,TRBJ1-4,.,TRBV18,TGTGCCAGCTCACTGGATGCGAATGAAAAACTGTTTTTT,CASSLDANEKLFF
few,TRBJ2-7,TRBD1,TRBV27,TGTGCCAGCAGTCGCCGGGACAGTTCCTACGAGCAGTACTTC,CASSRRDSSYEQYF
few,TRBJ1-3,.,TRBV7-6,TGTGCCAGCAGCTTAGATGAGACGACTGGAAACACCATATATTTT,CASSLDETTGNTIYF
.,TRBJ2-6,TRBD1,TRBV19,TGTGCCAGTAGTGCCGGACAGGGGCTGGCTGGGGCCAACGTCCTGACTTTC,CASSAGQGLAGANVLTF
.,TRBJ1-3,.,TRBV7-9,TGTGCCAGCAGCCAGGCCCTTCTCGGGGACACCATATATTTT,CASSQALLGDTIYF
.,TRBJ1-2,.,TRBV18,TGTGCCAGCTCCCCTGACAGCTCCTTCTATGGCTACACCTTC,CASSPDSSFYGYTF
.,TRBJ1-5,TRBD1,TRBV6-1,TGTGCCGCCAGCACAGGGGATAGCAATCAGCCCCAGCATTTT,CAASTGDSNQPQHF
.,TRBJ1-3,.,TRBV9,TGTGCCAGCAGAGCCCCCCGGGGGGTAGCTGGAAACACCATATATTTT,CASRAPRGVAGNTIYF
.,TRBJ1-2,.,TRBV18,TGTGCCAGCTCACTGACTCAGGACAGACCGATCTATGGCTACACCTTC,CASSLTQDRPIYGYTF
.,TRBJ2-3,TRBD2,TRBV25-1,TGTGCCAGCAGAATACCGGCGGCCGGGAGGGCCTTTGCAGATACGCAGTATTTT,CASRIPAAGRAFADTQYF
.,TRBJ2-3,.,TRBV4-1,TGCGCCAGCAGCCAATGGGTGTTAGGGTTGGATACGCAGTATTTT,CASSQWVLGLDTQYF